Sequencing of this T cell receptor (beta chain) was carried out in a study of identical twins. This clonotype was detected ten times or more. A template switching step contributed a universal primer site, while unique molecular identifiers were present in the cDNA. TCRdb re-analysed the 5' RACE reads in MiXCR, keeping a single row per CDR3 protein. The data contain more than 350,000 distinct CDR3 sequences, 7% to 9.5% of them singletons. CDR3 length equals 14 residues. CDR1 and CDR2 from the germline V gene are MNHEY and SVGAGI. Trimming left V 0 bases short and J 3 bases short, with 5 bases between. V and J are TRBV6-5 and TRBJ2-2; D gene ambiguous. The source of this sequence is a woman in her 50s in good health. Material for sequencing was naive T cells sorted from blood. CDR3 loop: CASSYSRYTGELFF. For the CDR3, the DNA is TGTGCCAGCAGTTACTCCCGATACACCGGGGAGCTGTTTTTT.